The rows below give T cell receptor beta chains drawn from one sample of a study of T cell responses to AZD1222 COVID-19 vaccine. Libraries were prepared by immunoSEQ multiplex PCR; TCRdb keeps only in-frame clonotypes and omits some of them. The sample consists of 120,000 to 150,000 clones, around 91% of them appearing once. Sequenced material: peripheral blood, taken on day 0 of AZD1222 vaccination. The receptors stem from an adult in good health. Both conserved end residues are part of each CDR3. The D gene is left open where the match is weak. Only some rows state a clone size, as once, few, many or a class for expanded clones.

d_gene,j_gene,v_gene,len,abundance,CDR3aa,CDR3nt
NA,TRBJ1-2,TRBV4-1,15,NA,CASSQVKSSNYGYTF,TGCGCCAGCAGCCAAGTCAAGAGCTCTAACTATGGCTACACCTTC
NA,TRBJ1-3,TRBV7-9,13,NA,CASSPTTGNTIYF,TGTGCCAGCAGCCCAACTACTGGAAACACCATATATTTT
TRBD1,TRBJ1-5,TRBV6-1,17,many,CASSDGGGFTSDQPQHF,TGTGCCAGCAGTGACGGAGGGGGCTTCACGTCGGATCAGCCCCAGCATTTT
TRBD2,TRBJ2-7,TRBV6-5,15,once,CASTLRSSGRNEQYF,TGTGCCAGCACCCTGAGGTCTAGCGGGAGAAATGAGCAGTACTTC
TRBD2,TRBJ2-7,TRBV30,14,NA,CAWSRGGTSYEQYF,TGTGCCTGGAGCCGGGGGGGCACATCCTACGAGCAGTACTTC
NA,TRBJ2-7,TRBV28,14,NA,CASSRVAPTYEQYF,TGTGCCAGCAGTCGCGTGGCCCCGACGTACGAGCAGTACTTC
TRBD2,TRBJ2-1,TRBV30,16,NA,CAWRLAGGPSDNEQFF,TGTGCCTGGAGGTTAGCGGGAGGGCCGAGTGACAATGAGCAGTTCTTC
NA,TRBJ2-3,TRBV11-1,15,NA,CASSLYTSNTDTQYF,TGTGCCAGCAGCTTATATACTAGCAATACAGATACGCAGTATTTT
NA,TRBJ1-5,TRBV28,14,once,CASIKRGVDQPQHF,TGTGCCAGTATAAAAAGGGGAGTTGATCAGCCCCAGCATTTT
NA,TRBJ1-1,TRBV25-1,15,NA,CASRGGQLSRTEAFF,TGTGCCAGCAGGGGGGGGCAGCTAAGTCGTACTGAAGCTTTCTTT
NA,TRBJ2-7,TRBV3-1/TRBV3-2,13,NA,CASSRATFYEQYF,TGTGCCAGCAGCCGGGCCACTTTCTACGAGCAGTACTTC
NA,TRBJ1-3,TRBV5-1,14,NA,CASSLGDAGNTIYF,TGCGCCAGCAGCTTGGGGGACGCTGGAAACACCATATATTTT
NA,TRBJ2-7,TRBV5-5,15,NA,CASSRGGTGSYEQYF,TGTGCCAGCAGCCGGGGAGGGACAGGATCCTACGAGCAGTACTTC
NA,TRBJ1-2,TRBV27,15,NA,CASSQNTGTFYGYTF,TGTGCCAGCAGCCAAAATACAGGCACCTTCTATGGCTACACCTTC
NA,TRBJ1-1,TRBV4-1,19,NA,CASSQEVGGVGIMNTEAFF,TGCGCCAGCAGCCAAGAAGTAGGCGGCGTTGGGATCATGAACACTGAAGCTTTCTTT
TRBD1,TRBJ2-7,TRBV28,14,few,CASSKPTGDHEQYF,TGTGCCAGCAGCAAACCGACAGGGGACCACGAGCAGTACTTC
NA,TRBJ2-5,TRBV7-2,13,NA,CASSFPPQETQYF,TGTGCCAGCAGCTTCCCGCCCCAAGAGACCCAGTACTTC
NA,TRBJ2-5,TRBV28,14,NA,CASSTEGGSETQYF,TGTGCCAGCAGTACTGAGGGGGGGAGTGAGACCCAGTACTTC
NA,TRBJ2-1,TRBV9,14,once,CASSVEVMDNEQFF,TGTGCCAGCAGCGTAGAAGTAATGGACAATGAGCAGTTCTTC
TRBD1,TRBJ1-2,TRBV28,17,NA,CASSPAEDRRNLYGYTF,TGTGCCAGCAGCCCCGCAGAGGACAGGCGCAACCTATATGGCTACACCTTC
NA,TRBJ2-1,TRBV5-1,15,once,CASSLAGITYNEQFF,TGCGCCAGCAGCTTGGCGGGAATTACCTACAATGAGCAGTTCTTC
TRBD1,TRBJ2-7,TRBV2,14,once,CASSSTGNSYEQYF,TGTGCCAGCAGTTCGACAGGGAACTCCTACGAGCAGTACTTC
TRBD1,TRBJ1-5,TRBV19,14,NA,CASSITGGGQPQHF,TGTGCCAGTAGTATAACAGGGGGCGGTCAGCCCCAGCATTTT
NA,TRBJ2-7,TRBV27,15,NA,CASSSNARGPYEQYF,TGTGCCAGCAGTTCGAATGCCAGGGGCCCCTACGAGCAGTACTTC
NA,TRBJ2-3,TRBV5-8,13,NA,CASTHYLSDTQYF,TGTGCCAGCACCCACTATCTGTCAGATACGCAGTATTTT
TRBD1,TRBJ1-1,TRBV28,14,NA,CASRLTGGATEAFF,TGTGCCAGCAGGTTGACAGGGGGCGCGACTGAAGCTTTCTTT
NA,TRBJ1-4,TRBV25-1,14,NA,CASSVGNTNEKLFF,TGTGCCAGTAGTGTAGGAAATACTAATGAAAAACTGTTTTTT
NA,TRBJ1-1,TRBV2,12,NA,CASSQVGTEAFF,TGTGCCAGCAGTCAAGTTGGAACTGAAGCTTTCTTT
NA,TRBJ2-5,TRBV15,14,NA,CATSWAGPGQTQYF,TGTGCCACCAGCTGGGCAGGGCCGGGTCAGACCCAGTACTTC
NA,TRBJ1-6,TRBV20-1,14,once,CSASAGSEGKPLHF,TGCAGTGCTAGTGCGGGGAGTGAGGGTAAACCCCTCCACTTT
TRBD1,TRBJ2-3,TRBV19,16,NA,CASSPRGTGESDTQYF,TGTGCCAGTAGTCCAAGGGGCACAGGGGAATCAGATACGCAGTATTTT
TRBD1,TRBJ2-7,TRBV4-2,20,NA,CASSQSPGTGVDGTSYEQYF,TGTGCCAGCAGCCAATCCCCAGGGACAGGGGTAGACGGAACCTCCTACGAGCAGTACTTC
NA,TRBJ2-7,TRBV15,15,many,CATSRGTGRRYEQYF,TGTGCCACCAGCAGGGGGACGGGGAGACGCTACGAGCAGTACTTC
NA,TRBJ2-7,TRBV28,15,NA,CASSLSRDGDYEQYF,TGTGCCAGCAGTTTATCTCGAGACGGAGACTACGAGCAGTACTTC
NA,TRBJ1-6,TRBV2,13,NA,CASQGTWNSPLHF,TGTGCCAGCCAAGGAACCTGGAATTCACCCCTCCACTTT
NA,TRBJ1-5,TRBV19,14,NA,CASSTTGSNQPQHF,TGTGCCAGTAGTACTACAGGGAGCAATCAGCCCCAGCATTTT
NA,TRBJ2-5,TRBV6-2/TRBV6-3,14,NA,CASSYFGSQETQYF,TGTGCCAGCAGTTACTTCGGCAGCCAAGAGACCCAGTACTTC
TRBD1,TRBJ1-2,TRBV7-2,15,once,CASSLDGTGAYGYTF,TGTGCCAGCAGCTTAGATGGGACAGGGGCTTATGGCTACACCTTC
TRBD2,TRBJ2-7,TRBV11-2,16,NA,CASSSEGGLAAYEQYF,TGTGCCAGCAGCTCGGAAGGGGGACTAGCGGCCTACGAGCAGTACTTC
TRBD2,TRBJ2-1,TRBV27,15,NA,CASSPGTSGYNEQFF,TGTGCCAGCAGTCCCGGGACTAGCGGCTACAATGAGCAGTTCTTC
NA,TRBJ2-7,TRBV9,14,few,CASSPRGVGYEQYF,TGTGCCAGCAGCCCCAGGGGGGTAGGATACGAGCAGTACTTC
TRBD2,TRBJ2-5,TRBV28,14,NA,CASRKTSGSPPEYF,TGTGCCAGCAGGAAGACTAGCGGGAGTCCTCCGGAGTACTTC
NA,TRBJ2-3,TRBV6-2/TRBV6-3,16,NA,CASSYSRGSGKDTQYF,TGTGCCAGCAGTTACTCGAGAGGGAGTGGTAAGGATACGCAGTATTTT
TRBD2,TRBJ2-2,TRBV7-9,13,NA,CASSSFGGEELFF,TGTGCCAGCAGCTCCTTCGGGGGGGAGGAGCTGTTTTTT
TRBD1,TRBJ2-7,TRBV19,15,NA,CASSTGTGGFYEQYF,TGTGCCAGTAGTACTGGGACAGGGGGTTTCTACGAGCAGTACTTC
TRBD2,TRBJ2-7,TRBV5-4,15,NA,CASSLLAGVSYEQYF,TGTGCCAGCAGCTTACTAGCGGGAGTTTCCTACGAGCAGTACTTC
NA,TRBJ2-7,TRBV5-5,13,NA,CASSLRETYEQYF,TGTGCCAGCAGCTTGAGGGAGACCTACGAGCAGTACTTC
NA,TRBJ1-2,TRBV2,13,NA,CASSDGERYGYTF,TGTGCCAGCAGTGATGGGGAGCGTTATGGCTACACCTTC
TRBD1,TRBJ1-4,TRBV4-3,16,NA,CASSRDRVATNEKLFF,TGCGCCAGCAGCCGAGACAGGGTGGCAACTAATGAAAAACTGTTTTTT
NA,TRBJ2-1,TRBV30,15,NA,CAWNPTSSSYNEQFF,TGTGCCTGGAACCCCACCTCCTCCTCCTACAATGAGCAGTTCTTC
NA,TRBJ1-2,TRBV7-2,15,NA,CASSFATANLYGYTF,TGTGCCAGCAGCTTTGCTACAGCAAACCTCTATGGCTACACCTTC
NA,TRBJ2-7,TRBV28,12,NA,CASMGVTYEQYF,TGTGCCAGCATGGGGGTGACTTACGAGCAGTACTTC
NA,TRBJ1-1,TRBV7-2,15,NA,CASSSFTTGNTEAFF,TGTGCCAGCAGCTCCTTTACGACAGGGAACACTGAAGCTTTCTTT